Listed below are T cell receptor beta chains from one sample, sequenced in a study of CD8+CD57+ T cells in acquired aplastic anemia. MiXCR, run by TCRdb on the reads, gives a single entry per CDR3 protein. The sample has roughly 93,000 distinct CDR3 sequences; about 66% are singletons. The sample was sorted CD4+, CD8+, or CD8+CD57+ T cells (not recorded which) from PBMCs. The receptors stem from a human donor with aplastic anemia. CDR3s include the opening cysteine and the closing phenylalanine or tryptophan. D genes are given only for firm matches. Clone size appears in some rows only: once, few, many, or a class for an expanded clone.

len	j_gene	abundance	v_gene	d_gene	CDR3aa	CDR3nt
11	TRBJ2-5	NA	TRBV7-6	NA	CASSAEETQYF	TGTGCCAGCAGCGCGGAAGAGACCCAGTACTTC
12	TRBJ1-5	NA	TRBV5-4	NA	CAYRRREQPQHF	TGTGCCTACAGGAGAAGGGAGCAGCCCCAGCATTTT
16	TRBJ2-3	NA	TRBV15	TRBD2	CATSRGLAGLEDTQYF	TGTGCCACCAGCAGAGGCCTAGCGGGACTGGAAGATACGCAGTATTTT
14	TRBJ2-5	NA	TRBV5-4	NA	CASRPRQAQETQYF	TGTGCCAGCAGACCTAGACAGGCGCAAGAGACCCAGTACTTC
13	TRBJ1-2	once	TRBV20-1	NA	CSARTDLNYGYTF	TGCAGTGCTCGGACAGACCTGAACTATGGCTACACCTTC
12	TRBJ2-7	NA	TRBV10-3	TRBD2	CASGLAGAEQYF	TGTGCCAGCGGACTAGCGGGGGCCGAGCAGTACTTC
13	TRBJ2-3	NA	TRBV24-1	NA	CASRGALTDTQYF	TGTGCCAGCAGGGGGGCCCTTACAGATACGCAGTATTTT
14	TRBJ2-7	NA	TRBV7-9	NA	CASSPHAGRDEQYF	TGTGCCAGCAGCCCACACGCGGGGCGCGACGAGCAGTACTTC
16	TRBJ2-1	NA	TRBV7-3	NA	CASSKTGQRSYNEQFF	TGTGCCAGCAGCAAAACAGGTCAAAGGTCCTACAATGAGCAGTTCTTC
15	TRBJ2-1	NA	TRBV2	NA	CASRNRLSSYNEQFF	TGTGCCAGCAGGAACCGTCTCAGCTCCTACAATGAGCAGTTCTTC
12	TRBJ2-5	few	TRBV7-2	NA	CASSLTQETQYF	TGTGCCAGCAGCTTAACCCAAGAGACCCAGTACTTC
13	TRBJ2-7	NA	TRBV29-1	NA	CSVSGQTTYEQYF	TGCAGCGTATCCGGACAGACTACCTACGAGCAGTACTTC
15	TRBJ1-3	many	TRBV5-1	NA	CASSVPLSSGNTIYF	TGCGCCAGCAGCGTACCCCTGAGCTCTGGAAACACCATATATTTT
14	TRBJ2-1	NA	TRBV20-1	TRBD1	CSAKTGGDYNEQFF	TGCAGTGCCAAAACAGGGGGCGATTACAATGAGCAGTTCTTC
13	TRBJ2-1	NA	TRBV19	NA	CASTSDVYNEQFF	TGTGCCAGTACCTCGGACGTTTACAATGAGCAGTTCTTC
13	TRBJ2-7	NA	TRBV15	NA	CATSRDAVYEQYF	TGTGCCACCAGCAGAGACGCGGTCTACGAGCAGTACTTC
12	TRBJ1-1	few	TRBV20-1	NA	CSASTGKAEAFF	TGCAGTGCTAGTACAGGTAAAGCTGAAGCTTTCTTT
15	TRBJ1-5	NA	TRBV10-3	TRBD1	CAISAQGGLNQPQHF	TGTGCCATCAGTGCCCAAGGGGGCCTCAATCAGCCCCAGCATTTT
15	TRBJ2-6	NA	TRBV6-4	NA	CASSGDGSGANVLTF	TGTGCCAGCAGCGGGGACGGCTCTGGGGCCAACGTCCTGACTTTC
13	TRBJ2-7	NA	TRBV10-1	NA	CASSEANLGEQYF	TGCGCCAGCAGTGAGGCCAACTTAGGCGAGCAGTACTTC
14	TRBJ1-2	many	TRBV6-1	TRBD1	CASSTPQGLDGYTF	TGTGCCAGCAGTACGCCACAGGGGTTGGATGGCTACACCTTC
14	TRBJ2-5	NA	TRBV20-1	NA	CSARYRTSQETQYF	TGCAGTGCTAGATACAGGACCTCACAAGAGACCCAGTACTTC
15	TRBJ2-7	NA	TRBV7-7	NA	CASSLGGGFSYEQYF	TGTGCCAGCAGCTTAGGCGGGGGCTTTTCCTACGAGCAGTACTTC
18	TRBJ2-1	many	TRBV19	TRBD2	CASSPGTSGRGLDNEQFF	TGTGCCAGTAGTCCCGGGACTAGCGGGAGGGGATTGGACAATGAGCAGTTCTTC
15	TRBJ2-2	few	TRBV10-3	NA	CAISEQAGITGELFF	TGTGCCATCAGTGAGCAAGCAGGGATCACCGGGGAGCTGTTTTTT
16	TRBJ1-3	NA	TRBV20-1	TRBD1	CSARVPTGGDGNTIYF	TGCAGTGCTAGAGTTCCAACAGGGGGGGATGGAAACACCATATATTTT
13	TRBJ1-1	NA	TRBV2	NA	CASSNHRNTEAFF	TGTGCCAGCAGTAACCATAGGAACACTGAAGCTTTCTTT
14	TRBJ2-7	few	TRBV20-1	TRBD1	CSARVGDSSYEQYF	TGCAGTGCTAGAGTGGGGGACAGCTCCTACGAGCAGTACTTC
13	TRBJ2-7	many	TRBV19	NA	CASSIQGSYEQYF	TGTGCCAGTAGTATTCAGGGTTCCTACGAGCAGTACTTC
15	TRBJ2-3	NA	TRBV20-1	NA	CSARRAQARTDTQYF	TGCAGTGCTCGCCGGGCCCAGGCTAGGACAGATACGCAGTATTTT
12	TRBJ2-1	NA	TRBV29-1	NA	CSVREPYNEQFF	TGCAGCGTTCGGGAACCCTACAATGAGCAGTTCTTC
15	TRBJ2-5	few	TRBV2	TRBD1	CASSEGGQGEETQYF	TGTGCCAGCAGTGAGGGGGGACAGGGAGAAGAGACCCAGTACTTC
15	TRBJ2-5	NA	TRBV25-1	TRBD1	CASSSPRTGKETQYF	TGTGCCAGCAGTTCGCCGCGGACAGGGAAAGAGACCCAGTACTTC
17	TRBJ1-2	NA	TRBV25-1	NA	CASSAYAGIGRQYGYTF	TGTGCCAGCAGTGCTTACGCCGGGATAGGACGGCAGTATGGCTACACCTTC
12	TRBJ2-7	NA	TRBV20-1	NA	CSASKQSYEQYF	TGCAGTGCTAGCAAACAGAGCTACGAGCAGTACTTC
15	TRBJ1-3	NA	TRBV15	NA	CATSSSPASGNTIYF	TGTGCCACCAGCAGCTCCCCCGCCTCTGGAAACACCATATATTTT
15	TRBJ2-3	NA	TRBV2	TRBD2	CASSDTSGSADTQYF	TGTGCCAGCAGTGACACTAGCGGGAGTGCAGATACGCAGTATTTT
13	TRBJ2-7	NA	TRBV10-3	NA	CAIMQGRRDEQYF	TGTGCCATCATGCAGGGCAGAAGGGACGAGCAGTACTTC
15	TRBJ1-5	NA	TRBV19	NA	CASSIRDHSNQPQHF	TGTGCCAGTAGTATCCGGGACCATAGCAATCAGCCCCAGCATTTT
15	TRBJ2-3	NA	TRBV9	NA	CASSVAAAELDTQYF	TGTGCCAGCAGCGTAGCGGCAGCCGAACTAGATACGCAGTATTTT
13	TRBJ2-1	NA	TRBV6-5	NA	CASSYVQGNEQFF	TGTGCCAGCAGTTACGTACAGGGCAATGAGCAGTTCTTC
13	TRBJ1-1	NA	TRBV15	NA	CATSRRENTEAFF	TGTGCCACCAGCAGGCGGGAGAACACTGAAGCTTTCTTT
15	TRBJ2-1	NA	TRBV7-2	TRBD2	CASSSSASGSYEQFF	TGTGCCAGCAGCTCGTCGGCTAGCGGGAGCTATGAGCAGTTCTTC
13	TRBJ1-2	many	TRBV19	NA	CASSPRGGYGYTF	TGTGCCAGTAGTCCCCGTGGGGGCTATGGCTACACCTTC
13	TRBJ1-1	NA	TRBV25-1	TRBD1	CASKPYRGTEAFF	TGTGCCAGCAAACCCTACAGGGGCACTGAAGCTTTCTTT
13	TRBJ1-6	NA	TRBV7-2	NA	CASSFDGDSPLHF	TGTGCCAGCAGCTTTGACGGCGATTCACCCCTCCACTTT
15	TRBJ2-3	NA	TRBV10-1	NA	CASSENSSPGDTQYF	TGCGCCAGCAGTGAAAATTCTTCCCCAGGAGATACGCAGTATTTT
15	TRBJ1-4	once	TRBV15	NA	CATSRDGGFNEKLFF	TGTGCCACCAGCAGAGATGGGGGATTCAATGAAAAACTGTTTTTT
13	TRBJ2-7	NA	TRBV10-3	TRBD2	CAISESGGNEQYF	TGTGCCATCAGTGAGTCGGGAGGGAACGAGCAGTACTTC
14	TRBJ2-3	NA	TRBV2	NA	CASSDSRHTDTQYF	TGTGCCAGCAGTGACAGCCGACACACAGATACGCAGTATTTT
16	TRBJ2-7	NA	TRBV25-1	TRBD2	CASSPGLAGDSYEQYF	TGTGCCAGCAGCCCGGGACTAGCGGGAGATTCTTACGAGCAGTACTTC
11	TRBJ2-1	few	TRBV7-8	NA	CASSLGGEQFF	TGTGCCAGCAGCTTGGGAGGTGAGCAGTTCTTC
15	TRBJ2-1	few	TRBV27	TRBD1	CASSFGQGSYNEQFF	TGTGCCAGCAGCTTCGGACAGGGGTCCTACAATGAGCAGTTCTTC
15	TRBJ1-2	NA	TRBV10-3	TRBD1	CASRGTGTSNYGYTF	TGTGCCAGCCGAGGGACAGGCACATCGAACTATGGCTACACCTTC
13	TRBJ1-5	NA	TRBV15	NA	CATSRPLFRPQHF	TGTGCCACCAGCAGACCACTATTCAGGCCCCAGCATTTT
12	TRBJ2-3	NA	TRBV7-6	NA	CASSLPADTQYF	TGTGCCAGCAGCTTGCCTGCAGATACGCAGTATTTT
14	TRBJ1-4	NA	TRBV12-3/TRBV12-4	NA	CASSSQMTNEKLFF	TGTGCCAGCAGTTCCCAGATGACTAATGAAAAACTGTTTTTT
14	TRBJ2-7	medium-sized	TRBV5-6	NA	CASSLDPGSYEQYF	TGTGCCAGCAGCTTGGACCCCGGGTCCTACGAGCAGTACTTC
11	TRBJ1-2	few	TRBV10-3	NA	CAISVGGGYTF	TGTGCCATCAGTGTTGGGGGTGGCTACACCTTC